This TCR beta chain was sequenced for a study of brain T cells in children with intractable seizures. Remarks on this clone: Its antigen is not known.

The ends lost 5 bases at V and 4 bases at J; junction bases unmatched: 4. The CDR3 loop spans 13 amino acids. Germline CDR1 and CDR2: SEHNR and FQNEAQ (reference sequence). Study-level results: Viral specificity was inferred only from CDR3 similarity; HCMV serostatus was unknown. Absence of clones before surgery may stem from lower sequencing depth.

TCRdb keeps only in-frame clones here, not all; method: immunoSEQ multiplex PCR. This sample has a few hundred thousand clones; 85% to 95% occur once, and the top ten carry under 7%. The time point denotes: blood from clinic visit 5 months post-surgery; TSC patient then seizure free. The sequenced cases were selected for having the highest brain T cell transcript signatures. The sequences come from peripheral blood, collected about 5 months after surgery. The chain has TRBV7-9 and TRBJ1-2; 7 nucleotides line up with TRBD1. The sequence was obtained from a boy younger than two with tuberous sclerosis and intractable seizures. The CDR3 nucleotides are TGTGCCAGCAGCCCCCGGGACAGCTATGGCTACACCTTC. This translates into CASSPRDSYGYTF.